Listed below are T cell receptor beta chains from one sample, sequenced in a study of shared clonotypes between healthy human individuals. Assay: immunoSEQ multiplex PCR; the TCRdb copy retains only in-frame clones and omits some. This sample has roughly 1,100,000 clones, with about 74% found just once. Sequencing used memory CD4+ T cells sorted from blood. The source is a man aged 18-30 years in good health. Both conserved end residues are part of each CDR3. The D gene is left open where the match is weak. Clone size is not always given. Where it is, it says once, few, many or a class for expanded clones.

d_call: TRBD2; j_call: TRBJ2-1; v_call: TRBV29-1; clone_size: -; cdr3_aa: CSVDRLAGGSNEQFF; cdr3_nt: TGCAGCGTTGATAGACTAGCGGGAGGTTCCAATGAGCAGTTCTTC
d_call: -; j_call: TRBJ1-4; v_call: TRBV28; clone_size: -; cdr3_aa: CASSFRGGTNEKLFF; cdr3_nt: TGTGCCAGCAGTTTTCGGGGGGGCACCAATGAAAAACTGTTTTTT
d_call: -; j_call: TRBJ1-4; v_call: TRBV5-1; clone_size: -; cdr3_aa: CASSFGMTTNEKLFF; cdr3_nt: TGCGCCAGCAGCTTCGGGATGACAACTAATGAAAAACTGTTTTTT
d_call: -; j_call: TRBJ2-3; v_call: TRBV7-9; clone_size: -; cdr3_aa: CASSPPGRGRDTQYF; cdr3_nt: TGTGCCAGCAGTCCGCCCGGCAGGGGCAGAGATACGCAGTATTTT
d_call: -; j_call: TRBJ2-3; v_call: TRBV5-1; clone_size: -; cdr3_aa: CASSLQGGTDTQYF; cdr3_nt: TGCGCCAGCAGCCTCCAAGGGGGGACAGATACGCAGTATTTT
d_call: TRBD1; j_call: TRBJ2-7; v_call: TRBV6-1; clone_size: -; cdr3_aa: CASVGTGGYEQYF; cdr3_nt: TGTGCCAGCGTCGGGACAGGGGGCTACGAGCAGTACTTC
d_call: TRBD1; j_call: TRBJ1-5; v_call: TRBV28; clone_size: -; cdr3_aa: CASSGGQSNQPQHF; cdr3_nt: TGTGCCAGCAGTGGGGGACAGAGCAATCAGCCCCAGCATTTT
d_call: TRBD2; j_call: TRBJ2-7; v_call: TRBV6-1; clone_size: few; cdr3_aa: CASSEGLADLYEQYF; cdr3_nt: TGTGCCAGCAGTGAAGGACTAGCGGACTTATACGAGCAGTACTTC
d_call: TRBD2; j_call: TRBJ2-1; v_call: TRBV7-2; clone_size: once; cdr3_aa: CASSLRGDYVNEQFF; cdr3_nt: TGTGCCAGCAGCCTAAGAGGGGACTACGTCAATGAGCAGTTCTTC
d_call: TRBD1; j_call: TRBJ2-7; v_call: TRBV7-9; clone_size: -; cdr3_aa: CASSLLQGADEQYF; cdr3_nt: TGTGCCAGCAGCTTACTGCAGGGGGCGGACGAGCAGTACTTC
d_call: TRBD2; j_call: TRBJ2-3; v_call: TRBV6-4; clone_size: -; cdr3_aa: CATRRGGADTQYF; cdr3_nt: TGTGCCACCAGACGGGGGGGAGCCGATACGCAGTATTTT